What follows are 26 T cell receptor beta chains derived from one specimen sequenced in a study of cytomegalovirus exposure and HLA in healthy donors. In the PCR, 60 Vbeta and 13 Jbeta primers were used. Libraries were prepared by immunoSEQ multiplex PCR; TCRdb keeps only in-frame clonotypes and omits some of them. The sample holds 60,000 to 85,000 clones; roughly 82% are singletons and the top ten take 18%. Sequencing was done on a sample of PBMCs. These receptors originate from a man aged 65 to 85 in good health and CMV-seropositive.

In DNA, the CDR3 is TGCGCCAGCAGCTTGTTGACTTCCGGGGAGCTGTTTTTT. It translates to CASSLLTSGELFF. The chain carries TRBV5-1 and TRBJ2-2; D not resolved. V dropped 1 base and J dropped 6 bases, with 7 bases sitting between them. CDR1 and CDR2 from the germline V gene are SGHRS and YFSETQ. This CDR3 has 13 amino acids.

CDR3 sequence reads: CASSLQEKETQYF. The CDR3, as DNA: TGCGCCAGCAGCTTACAGGAGAAAGAGACCCAGTACTTC. The genes are TRBV5-1 and TRBJ2-5; tentatively, D is TRBD1 (5 bases). There are 13 residues in the CDR3. CDR1 and CDR2 (germline): SGHRS, YFSETQ. V was clipped by 2 bases and J by 3 bases, with 8 bases between them.

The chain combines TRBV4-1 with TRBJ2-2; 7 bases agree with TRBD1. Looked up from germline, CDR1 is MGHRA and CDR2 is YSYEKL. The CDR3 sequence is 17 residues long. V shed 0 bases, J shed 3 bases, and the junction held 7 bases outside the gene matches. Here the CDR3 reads CASSQDSRGRYTGELFF. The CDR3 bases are TGCGCCAGCAGCCAAGATAGTAGGGGGCGCTACACCGGGGAGCTGTTTTTT.

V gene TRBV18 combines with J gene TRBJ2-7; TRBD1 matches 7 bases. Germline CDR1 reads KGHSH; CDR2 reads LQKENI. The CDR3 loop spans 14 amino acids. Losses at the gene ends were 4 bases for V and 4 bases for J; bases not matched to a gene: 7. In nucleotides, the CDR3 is TGTGCCAGCTCACGGACAGGCCCTTTTTACGAGCAGTACTTC. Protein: CASSRTGPFYEQYF.

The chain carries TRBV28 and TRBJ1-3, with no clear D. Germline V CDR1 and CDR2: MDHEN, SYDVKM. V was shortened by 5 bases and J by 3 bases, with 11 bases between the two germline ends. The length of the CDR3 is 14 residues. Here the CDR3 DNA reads TGTGCCAGCAGTCCCCAGGCGTATGGAAACACCATATATTTT. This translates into CASSPQAYGNTIYF.

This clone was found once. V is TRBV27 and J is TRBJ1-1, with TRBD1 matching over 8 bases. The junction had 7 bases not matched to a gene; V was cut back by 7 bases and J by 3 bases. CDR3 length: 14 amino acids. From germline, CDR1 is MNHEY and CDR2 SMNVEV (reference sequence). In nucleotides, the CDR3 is TGTGCCAGCACCCGGACAGGGTCGGACACTGAAGCTTTCTTT. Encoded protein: CASTRTGSDTEAFF.

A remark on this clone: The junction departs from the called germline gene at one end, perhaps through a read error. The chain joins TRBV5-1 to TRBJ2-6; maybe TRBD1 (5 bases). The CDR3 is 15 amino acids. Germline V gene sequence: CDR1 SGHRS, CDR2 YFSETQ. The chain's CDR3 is CASTSGLSGANVLTF. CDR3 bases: TGCGCAAGCACCTCAGGGCTCTCTGGGGCCAACGTCCTGACTTTC.

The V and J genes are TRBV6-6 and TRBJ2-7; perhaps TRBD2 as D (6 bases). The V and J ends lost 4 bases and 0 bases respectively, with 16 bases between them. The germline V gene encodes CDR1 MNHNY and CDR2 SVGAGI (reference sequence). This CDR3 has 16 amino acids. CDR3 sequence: CASSSRLVVTSYEQYF. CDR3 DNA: TGTGCCAGCAGTTCAAGACTAGTAGTAACCTCCTACGAGCAGTACTTC.

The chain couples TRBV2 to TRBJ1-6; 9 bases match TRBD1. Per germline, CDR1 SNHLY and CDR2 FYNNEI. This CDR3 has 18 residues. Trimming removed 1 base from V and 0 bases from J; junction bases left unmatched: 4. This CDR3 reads CASSEVGQGFSYNSPLHF. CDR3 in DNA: TGTGCCAGCAGTGAAGTGGGACAGGGATTCTCCTATAATTCACCCCTCCACTTT.

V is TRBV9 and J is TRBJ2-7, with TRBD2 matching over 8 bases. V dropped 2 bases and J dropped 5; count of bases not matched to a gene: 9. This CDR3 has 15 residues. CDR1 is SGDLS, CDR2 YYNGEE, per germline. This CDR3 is CASSVRGLAGHEQYF. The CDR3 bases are TGTGCCAGCAGCGTCCGAGGGCTAGCGGGCCACGAGCAGTACTTC.

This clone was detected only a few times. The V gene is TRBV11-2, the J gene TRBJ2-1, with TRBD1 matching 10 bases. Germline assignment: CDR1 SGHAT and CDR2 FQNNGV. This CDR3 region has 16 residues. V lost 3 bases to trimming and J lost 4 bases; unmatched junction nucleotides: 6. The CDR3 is CASSFTPGQGYNEQFF. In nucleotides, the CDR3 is TGTGCCAGCAGCTTCACACCGGGACAGGGGTACAATGAGCAGTTCTTC.

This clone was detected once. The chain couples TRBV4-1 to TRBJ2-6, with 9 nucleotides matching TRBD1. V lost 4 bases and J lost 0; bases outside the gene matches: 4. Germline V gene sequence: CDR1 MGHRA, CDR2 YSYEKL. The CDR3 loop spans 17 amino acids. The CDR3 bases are TGCGCCAGCAGCCTGGGACAGGGATTCTCTGGGGCCAACGTCCTGACTTTC. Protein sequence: CASSLGQGFSGANVLTF.

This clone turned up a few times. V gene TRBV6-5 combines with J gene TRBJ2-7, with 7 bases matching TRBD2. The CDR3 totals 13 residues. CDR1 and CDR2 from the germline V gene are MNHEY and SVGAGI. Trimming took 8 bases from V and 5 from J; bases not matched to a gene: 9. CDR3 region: CASLGRSSNEQYF. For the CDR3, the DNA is TGTGCCAGCCTCGGGAGGAGCAGCAACGAGCAGTACTTC.

The CDR3 region is CASSLGQMNTEAFF. CDR3 coding DNA: TGCGCCAGCAGCTTAGGACAGATGAACACTGAAGCTTTCTTT. This rearrangement joins TRBV5-1 to TRBJ1-1, with D perhaps TRBD1 (6 bases). Germline V CDR1 and CDR2: SGHRS, YFSETQ. V gave up 2 bases and J gave up 0 bases, with 8 bases separating them. CDR3 length: 14 residues.

In DNA form, the CDR3 reads TGCGCCAGCAGCCAAGGCCCCGCTACGAGCTCCTATAATTCACCCCTCCACTTT. Amino acid sequence: CASSQGPATSSYNSPLHF. V gene TRBV4-1 combines with J gene TRBJ1-6; D not resolved. Germline V gives CDR1 MGHRA, CDR2 YSYEKL. The CDR3 has 18 amino acids. V lost 1 base, J lost 0 bases, and 13 bases lay in between.

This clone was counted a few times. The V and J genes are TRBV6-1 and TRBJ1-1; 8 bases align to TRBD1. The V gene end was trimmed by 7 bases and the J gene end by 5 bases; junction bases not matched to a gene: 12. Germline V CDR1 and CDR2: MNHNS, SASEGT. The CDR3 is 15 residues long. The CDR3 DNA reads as TGTGCCAGCATTGGCTCCCTACAGGGGGGAACTGAAGCTTTCTTT. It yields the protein CASIGSLQGGTEAFF.

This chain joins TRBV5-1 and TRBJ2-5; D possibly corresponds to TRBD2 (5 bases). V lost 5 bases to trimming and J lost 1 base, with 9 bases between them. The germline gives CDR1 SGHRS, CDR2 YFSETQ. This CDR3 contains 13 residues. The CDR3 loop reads CASRWESQETQYF. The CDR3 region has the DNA TGCGCCAGCAGGTGGGAGAGCCAAGAGACCCAGTACTTC.

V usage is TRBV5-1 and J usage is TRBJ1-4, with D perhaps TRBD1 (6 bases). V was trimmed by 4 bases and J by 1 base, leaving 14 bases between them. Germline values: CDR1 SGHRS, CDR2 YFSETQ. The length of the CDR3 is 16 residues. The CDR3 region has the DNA TGCGCCAGCAGCCGGGGGGCCTCGGGAACTAATGAAAAACTGTTTTTT. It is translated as CASSRGASGTNEKLFF. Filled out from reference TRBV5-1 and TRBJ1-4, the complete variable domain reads KAGVTQTPRYLIKTRGQQVTLSCSPISGHRSVSWYQQTPGQGLQFLFEYFSETQRNKGNFPGRFSGRQFSNSRSEMNVSTLELGDSALYLCASSRGASGTNEKLFFGSGTQLSVL.

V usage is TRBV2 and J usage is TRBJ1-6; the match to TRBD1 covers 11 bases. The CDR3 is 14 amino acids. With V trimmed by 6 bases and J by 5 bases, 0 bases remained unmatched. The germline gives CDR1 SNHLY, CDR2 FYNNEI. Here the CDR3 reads CASRGQGDNSPLHF. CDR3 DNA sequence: TGTGCCAGCAGGGGACAGGGGGATAATTCACCCCTCCACTTT.

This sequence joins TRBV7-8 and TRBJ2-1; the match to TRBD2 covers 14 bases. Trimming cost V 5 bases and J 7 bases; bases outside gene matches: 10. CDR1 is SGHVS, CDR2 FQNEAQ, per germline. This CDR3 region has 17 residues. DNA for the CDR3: TGTGCCAGCAGCCCGGCGTCGGGACTAGCGGGAGTGAATGAGCAGTTCTTC. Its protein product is CASSPASGLAGVNEQFF.

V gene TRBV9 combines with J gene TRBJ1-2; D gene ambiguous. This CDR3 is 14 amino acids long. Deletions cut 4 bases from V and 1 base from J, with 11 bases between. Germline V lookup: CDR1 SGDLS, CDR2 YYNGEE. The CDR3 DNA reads TGTGCCAGCAGCCAATTACAGCTTAACTATGGCTACACCTTC. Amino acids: CASSQLQLNYGYTF.

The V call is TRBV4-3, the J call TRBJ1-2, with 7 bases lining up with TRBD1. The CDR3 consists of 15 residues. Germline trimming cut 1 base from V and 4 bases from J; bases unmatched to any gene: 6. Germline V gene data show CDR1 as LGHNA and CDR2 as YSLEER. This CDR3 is CASSQGTGETYGYTF. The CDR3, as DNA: TGCGCCAGCAGCCAAGGTACAGGGGAAACCTATGGCTACACCTTC.

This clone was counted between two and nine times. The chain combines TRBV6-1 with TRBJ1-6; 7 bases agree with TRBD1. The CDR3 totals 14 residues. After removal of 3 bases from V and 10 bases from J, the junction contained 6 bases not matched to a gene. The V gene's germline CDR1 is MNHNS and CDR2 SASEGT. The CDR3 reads CASSERQGESPLHF. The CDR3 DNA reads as TGTGCCAGCAGTGAGAGGCAGGGGGAGTCACCCCTCCACTTT.

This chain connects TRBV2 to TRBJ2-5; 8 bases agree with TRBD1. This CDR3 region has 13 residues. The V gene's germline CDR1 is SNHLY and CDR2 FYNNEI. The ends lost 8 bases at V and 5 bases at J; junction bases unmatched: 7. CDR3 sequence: CASVGQGLETQYF. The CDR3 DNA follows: TGTGCCAGCGTAGGACAGGGACTGGAGACCCAGTACTTC.

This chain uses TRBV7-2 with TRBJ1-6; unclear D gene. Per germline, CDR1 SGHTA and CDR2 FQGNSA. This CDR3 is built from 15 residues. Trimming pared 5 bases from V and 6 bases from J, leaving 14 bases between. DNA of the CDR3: TGTGCCAGCAGCCGACCAAGAGGGCTTAATTCACCCCTCCACTTT. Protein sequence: CASSRPRGLNSPLHF.

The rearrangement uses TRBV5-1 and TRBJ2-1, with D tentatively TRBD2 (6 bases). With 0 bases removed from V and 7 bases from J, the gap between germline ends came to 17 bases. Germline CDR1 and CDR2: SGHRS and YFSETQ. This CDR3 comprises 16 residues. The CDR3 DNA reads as TGCGCCAGCAGCTTGGCCGGGGGTTATTTTTCGAATGAGCAGTTCTTC. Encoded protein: CASSLAGGYFSNEQFF.